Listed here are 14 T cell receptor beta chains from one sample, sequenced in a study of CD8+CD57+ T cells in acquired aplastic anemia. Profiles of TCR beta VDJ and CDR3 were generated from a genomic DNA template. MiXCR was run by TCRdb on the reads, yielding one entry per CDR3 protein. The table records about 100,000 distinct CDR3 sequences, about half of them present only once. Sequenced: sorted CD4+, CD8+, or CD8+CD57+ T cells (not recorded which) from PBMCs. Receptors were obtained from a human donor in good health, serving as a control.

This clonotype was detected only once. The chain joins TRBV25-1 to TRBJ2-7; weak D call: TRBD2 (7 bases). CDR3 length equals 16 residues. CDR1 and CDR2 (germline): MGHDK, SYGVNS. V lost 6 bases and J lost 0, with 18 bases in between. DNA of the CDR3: TGTGCCAGCAGAGCCTGGGGGGGGGCGGGCTCCTACGAGCAGTACTTC. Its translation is CASRAWGGAGSYEQYF.

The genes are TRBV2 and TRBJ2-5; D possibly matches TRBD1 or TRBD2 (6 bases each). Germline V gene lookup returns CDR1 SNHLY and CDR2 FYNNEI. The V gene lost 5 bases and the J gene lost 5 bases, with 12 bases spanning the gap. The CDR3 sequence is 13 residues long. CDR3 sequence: CASSSGAHETQYF. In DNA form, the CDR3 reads TGTGCCAGCAGTTCGGGGGCCCATGAGACCCAGTACTTC.

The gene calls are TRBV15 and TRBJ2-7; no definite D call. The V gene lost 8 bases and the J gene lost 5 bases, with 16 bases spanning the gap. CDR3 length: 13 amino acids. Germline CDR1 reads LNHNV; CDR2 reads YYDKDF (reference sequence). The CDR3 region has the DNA TGTGCCACCGCATCCAGTCACGGCCACGAGCAGTACTTC. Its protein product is CATASSHGHEQYF.

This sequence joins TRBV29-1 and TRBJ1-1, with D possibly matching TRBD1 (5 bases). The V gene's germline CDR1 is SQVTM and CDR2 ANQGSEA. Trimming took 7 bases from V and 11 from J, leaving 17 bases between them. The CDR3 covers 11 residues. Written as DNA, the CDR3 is TGCAGCGCTCGCGACGGGGCGTGGGCTTTCTTT. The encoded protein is CSARDGAWAFF. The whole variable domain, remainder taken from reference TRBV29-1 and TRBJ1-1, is SAVISQKPSRDICQRGTSLTIQCQVDSQVTMMFWYRQQPGQSLTLIATANQGSEATYESGFVIDKFPISRPNLTFSTLTVSNMSPEDSSIYLCSARDGAWAFFGQGTRLTVV.

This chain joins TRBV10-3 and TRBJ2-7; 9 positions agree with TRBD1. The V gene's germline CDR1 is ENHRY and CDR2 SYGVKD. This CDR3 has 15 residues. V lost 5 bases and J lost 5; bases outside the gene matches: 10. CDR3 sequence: CAISPIPGQGHEQYF. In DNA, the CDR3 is TGTGCCATCAGTCCTATCCCGGGACAGGGTCACGAGCAGTACTTC.

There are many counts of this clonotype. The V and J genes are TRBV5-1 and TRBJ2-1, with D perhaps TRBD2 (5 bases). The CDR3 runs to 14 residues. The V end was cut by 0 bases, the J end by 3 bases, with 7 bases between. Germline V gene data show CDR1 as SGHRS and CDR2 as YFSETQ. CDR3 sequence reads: CASSLDGIYNEQFF. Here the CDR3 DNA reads TGCGCCAGCAGCTTGGACGGGATCTACAATGAGCAGTTCTTC.

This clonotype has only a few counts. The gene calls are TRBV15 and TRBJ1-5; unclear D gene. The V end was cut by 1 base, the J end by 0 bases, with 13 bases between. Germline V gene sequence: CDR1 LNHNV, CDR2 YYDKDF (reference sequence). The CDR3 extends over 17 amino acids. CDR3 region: CATSRVWQAVSNQPQHF. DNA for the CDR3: TGTGCCACCAGCAGAGTCTGGCAGGCCGTTAGCAATCAGCCCCAGCATTTT.

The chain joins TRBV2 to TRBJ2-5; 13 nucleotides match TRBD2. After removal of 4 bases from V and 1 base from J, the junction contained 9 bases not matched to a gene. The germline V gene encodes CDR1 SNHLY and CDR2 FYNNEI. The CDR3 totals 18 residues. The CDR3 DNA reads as TGTGCCAGCAGTGGATATACTAGCGGGGGGGCCTCCCAAGAGACCCAGTACTTC. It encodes CASSGYTSGGASQETQYF.

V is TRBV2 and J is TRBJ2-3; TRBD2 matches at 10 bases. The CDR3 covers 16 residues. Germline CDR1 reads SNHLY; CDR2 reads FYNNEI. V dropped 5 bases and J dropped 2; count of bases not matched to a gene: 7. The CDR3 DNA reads TGTGCCAGCAGTAGAGCTAGCGGGGGTGTCACAGATACGCAGTATTTT. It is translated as CASSRASGGVTDTQYF.

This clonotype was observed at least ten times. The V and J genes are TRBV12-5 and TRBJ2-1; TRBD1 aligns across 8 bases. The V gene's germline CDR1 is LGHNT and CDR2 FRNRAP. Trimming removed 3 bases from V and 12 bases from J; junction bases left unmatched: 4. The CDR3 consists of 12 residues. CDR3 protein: CASGFPGTGQFF. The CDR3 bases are TGTGCTAGTGGTTTCCCCGGGACAGGGCAGTTCTTC.

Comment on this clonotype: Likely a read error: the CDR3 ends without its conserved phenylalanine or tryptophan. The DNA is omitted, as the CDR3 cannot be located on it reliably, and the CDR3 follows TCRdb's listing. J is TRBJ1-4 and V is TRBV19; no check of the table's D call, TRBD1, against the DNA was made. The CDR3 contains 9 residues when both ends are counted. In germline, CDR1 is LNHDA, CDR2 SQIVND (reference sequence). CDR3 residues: CASSIQGVI.

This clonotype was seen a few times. This CDR3 reads CASSDPTSGNSYEQYF. CDR3 DNA sequence: TGCGCCAGCAGTGATCCGACTAGCGGTAATTCCTACGAGCAGTACTTC. The gene calls are TRBV10-1 and TRBJ2-7; TRBD2 aligns across 9 bases. The CDR3 spans 16 residues. The V gene end was trimmed by 3 bases and the J gene end by 1 base; junction bases not matched to a gene: 7. Germline V CDR1 and CDR2: WNHNN, SYGVQD (reference sequence).

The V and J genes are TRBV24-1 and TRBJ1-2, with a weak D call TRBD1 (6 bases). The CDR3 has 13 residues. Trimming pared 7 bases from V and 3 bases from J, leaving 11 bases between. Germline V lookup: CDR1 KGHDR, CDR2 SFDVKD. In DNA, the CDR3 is TGTGCCACCAGCCAAGGACAGCACTATGGCTACACCTTC. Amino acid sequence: CATSQGQHYGYTF.

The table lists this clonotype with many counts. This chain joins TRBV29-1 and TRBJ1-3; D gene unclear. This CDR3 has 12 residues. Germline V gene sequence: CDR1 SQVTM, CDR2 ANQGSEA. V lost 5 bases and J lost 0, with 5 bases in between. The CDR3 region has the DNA TGCAGCGTTTTGTTCTCTGGAAACACCATATATTTT. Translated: CSVLFSGNTIYF.